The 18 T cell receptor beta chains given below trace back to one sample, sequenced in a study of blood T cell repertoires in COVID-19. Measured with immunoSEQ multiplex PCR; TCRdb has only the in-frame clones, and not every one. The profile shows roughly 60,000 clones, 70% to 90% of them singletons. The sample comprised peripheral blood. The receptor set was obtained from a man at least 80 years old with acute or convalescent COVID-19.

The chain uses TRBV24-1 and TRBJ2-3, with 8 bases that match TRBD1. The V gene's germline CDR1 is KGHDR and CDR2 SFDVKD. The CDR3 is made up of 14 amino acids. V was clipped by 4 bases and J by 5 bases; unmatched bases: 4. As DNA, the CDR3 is TGTGCCACCAGTGACCCACAGGGGGGAGATACGCAGTATTTT. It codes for CATSDPQGGDTQYF.

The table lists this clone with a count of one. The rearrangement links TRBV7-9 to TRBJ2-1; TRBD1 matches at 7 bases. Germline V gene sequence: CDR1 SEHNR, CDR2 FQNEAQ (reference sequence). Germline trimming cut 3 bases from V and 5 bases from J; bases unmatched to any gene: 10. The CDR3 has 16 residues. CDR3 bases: TGTGCCAGCAGCTTCCGGCGACAGGGCTACAACAATGAGCAGTTCTTC. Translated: CASSFRRQGYNNEQFF.

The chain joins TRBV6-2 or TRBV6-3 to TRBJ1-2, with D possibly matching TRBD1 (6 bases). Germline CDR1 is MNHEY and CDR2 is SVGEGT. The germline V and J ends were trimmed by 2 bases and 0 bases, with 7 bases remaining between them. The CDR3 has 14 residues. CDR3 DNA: TGTGCCAGCAGTTACGGACAGCCTAACTATGGCTACACCTTC. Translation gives CASSYGQPNYGYTF.

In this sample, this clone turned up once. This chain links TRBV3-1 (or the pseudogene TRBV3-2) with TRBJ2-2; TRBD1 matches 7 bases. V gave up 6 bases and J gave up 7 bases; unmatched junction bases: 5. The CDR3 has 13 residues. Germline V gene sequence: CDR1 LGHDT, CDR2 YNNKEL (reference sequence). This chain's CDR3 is CASRGQVGGELFF. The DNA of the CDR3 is TGTGCCAGCAGAGGACAGGTTGGCGGGGAGCTGTTTTTT.

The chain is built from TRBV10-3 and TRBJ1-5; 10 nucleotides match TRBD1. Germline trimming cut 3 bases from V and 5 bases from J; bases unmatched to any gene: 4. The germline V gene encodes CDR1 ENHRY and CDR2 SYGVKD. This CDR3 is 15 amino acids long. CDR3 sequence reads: CAISDYGQGDQPQHF. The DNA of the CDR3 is TGTGCCATCAGTGACTATGGACAGGGGGATCAGCCCCAGCATTTT.

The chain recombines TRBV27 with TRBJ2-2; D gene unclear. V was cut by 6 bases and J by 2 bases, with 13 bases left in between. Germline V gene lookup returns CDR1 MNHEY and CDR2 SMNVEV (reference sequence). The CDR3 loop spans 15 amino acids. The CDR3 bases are TGTGCCAGCAGCGCGCGAGGCCGAAACACCGGGGAGCTGTTTTTT. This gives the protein CASSARGRNTGELFF.

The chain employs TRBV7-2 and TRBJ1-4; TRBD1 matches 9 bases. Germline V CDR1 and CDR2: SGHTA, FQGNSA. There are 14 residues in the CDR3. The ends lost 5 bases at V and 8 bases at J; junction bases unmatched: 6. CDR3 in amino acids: CASSAQGAPEKLFF. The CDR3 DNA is TGTGCCAGCAGCGCACAGGGGGCACCGGAAAAACTGTTTTTT.

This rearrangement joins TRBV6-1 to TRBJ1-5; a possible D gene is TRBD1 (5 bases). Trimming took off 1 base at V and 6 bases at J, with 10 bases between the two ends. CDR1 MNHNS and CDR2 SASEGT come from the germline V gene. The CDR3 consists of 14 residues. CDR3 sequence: CASSEGQGGQPQHF. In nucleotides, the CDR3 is TGTGCCAGCAGTGAAGGGCAGGGCGGTCAGCCCCAGCATTTT.

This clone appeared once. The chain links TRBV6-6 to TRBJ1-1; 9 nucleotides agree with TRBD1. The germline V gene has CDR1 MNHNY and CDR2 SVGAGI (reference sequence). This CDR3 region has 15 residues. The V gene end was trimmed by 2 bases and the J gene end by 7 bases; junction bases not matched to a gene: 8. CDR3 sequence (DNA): TGTGCCAGCAGTTACCTAACAGGGGGCTTGGTTGAAGCTTTCTTT. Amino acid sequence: CASSYLTGGLVEAFF.

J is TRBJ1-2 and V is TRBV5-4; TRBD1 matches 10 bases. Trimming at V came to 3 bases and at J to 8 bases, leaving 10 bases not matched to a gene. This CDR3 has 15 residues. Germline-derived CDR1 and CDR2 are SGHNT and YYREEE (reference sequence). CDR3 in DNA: TGTGCCAGCAGCTCGCCGGGACAGGGGTATTACGGCTACACCTTC. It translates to CASSSPGQGYYGYTF.

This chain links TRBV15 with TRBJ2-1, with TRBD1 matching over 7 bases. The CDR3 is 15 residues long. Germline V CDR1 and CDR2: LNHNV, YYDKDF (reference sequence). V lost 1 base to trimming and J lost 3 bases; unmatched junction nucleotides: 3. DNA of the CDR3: TGTGCCACCAGCAGAGGTGGGACAGACTACAATGAGCAGTTCTTC. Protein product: CATSRGGTDYNEQFF.

This CDR3 reads CASSQVSAGGTLRGYTF. The CDR3 nucleotides are TGTGCCAGCAGCCAAGTTTCAGCAGGGGGCACGTTGAGAGGCTACACCTTC. The chain combines TRBV3-1 (or the pseudogene TRBV3-2) with TRBJ1-2; 8 positions agree with TRBD1. This CDR3 comprises 17 residues. Trimming cost V 1 base and J 8 bases; bases outside gene matches: 15. Germline CDR1 is LGHDT and CDR2 is YNNKEL (reference sequence).

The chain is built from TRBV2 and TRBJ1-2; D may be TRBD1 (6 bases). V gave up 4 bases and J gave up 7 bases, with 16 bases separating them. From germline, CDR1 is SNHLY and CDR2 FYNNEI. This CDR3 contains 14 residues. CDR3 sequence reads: CASSASGGRGGYTF. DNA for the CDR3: TGTGCCAGCAGTGCTAGCGGGGGCAGGGGTGGCTACACCTTC. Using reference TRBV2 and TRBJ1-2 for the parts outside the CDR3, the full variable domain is EPEVTQTPSHQVTQMGQEVILRCVPISNHLYFYWYRQILGQKVEFLVSFYNNEISEKSEIFDDQFSVERPDGSNFTLKIRSTKLEDSAMYFCASSASGGRGGYTFGSGTRLTVV.

Here the CDR3 DNA reads TGTGCCAGCAGTGTTGGCGGGGGGAACTACGAGCAGTACTTC. Amino acid sequence: CASSVGGGNYEQYF. This sequence joins TRBV2 and TRBJ2-7; 8 bases are shared with TRBD2. Germline CDR1 reads SNHLY; CDR2 reads FYNNEI. The CDR3 contains 14 residues. Unmatched junction bases numbered 5, after V lost 4 bases and J lost 3 bases. Full variable domain (missing parts from reference TRBV2 and TRBJ2-7): EPEVTQTPSHQVTQMGQEVILRCVPISNHLYFYWYRQILGQKVEFLVSFYNNEISEKSEIFDDQFSVERPDGSNFTLKIRSTKLEDSAMYFCASSVGGGNYEQYFGPGTRLTVT.

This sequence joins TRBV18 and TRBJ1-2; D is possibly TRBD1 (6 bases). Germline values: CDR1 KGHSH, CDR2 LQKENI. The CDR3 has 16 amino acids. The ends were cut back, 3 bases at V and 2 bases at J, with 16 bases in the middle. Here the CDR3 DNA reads TGTGCCAGCTCACCTGTCAGCAGGGGAGAGAACTATGGCTACACCTTC. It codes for CASSPVSRGENYGYTF. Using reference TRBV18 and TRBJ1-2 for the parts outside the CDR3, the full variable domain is NAGVMQNPRHLVRRRGQEARLRCSPMKGHSHVYWYRQLPEEGLKFMVYLQKENIIDESGMPKERFSAEFPKEGPSILRIQQVVRGDSAAYFCASSPVSRGENYGYTFGSGTRLTVV.

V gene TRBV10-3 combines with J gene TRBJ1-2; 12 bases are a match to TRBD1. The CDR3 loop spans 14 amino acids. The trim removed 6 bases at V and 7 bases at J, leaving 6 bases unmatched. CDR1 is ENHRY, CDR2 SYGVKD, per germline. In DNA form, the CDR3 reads TGTGCCATCAGCCCCGGGACAGGGGGCCCTGGCTACACCTTC. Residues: CAISPGTGGPGYTF.

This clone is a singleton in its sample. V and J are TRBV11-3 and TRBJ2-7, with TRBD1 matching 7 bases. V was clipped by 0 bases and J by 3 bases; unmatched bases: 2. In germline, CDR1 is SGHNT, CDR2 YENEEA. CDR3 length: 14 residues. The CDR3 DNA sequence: TGTGCCAGCAGCTTAGATCCAGGGGGCTACGAGCAGTACTTC. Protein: CASSLDPGGYEQYF.

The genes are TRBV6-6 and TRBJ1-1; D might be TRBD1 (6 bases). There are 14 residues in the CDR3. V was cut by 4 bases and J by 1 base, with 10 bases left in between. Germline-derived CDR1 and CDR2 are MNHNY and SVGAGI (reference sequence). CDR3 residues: CASSSRGQNTEAFF. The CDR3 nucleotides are TGTGCCAGCAGTTCCAGGGGTCAGAACACTGAAGCTTTCTTT.